This entry features one T cell receptor (beta chain) sequence. This specimen comes from a study of human T cells and chemical hapten exposure. As originally analysed: Sample TCR counts, which ranged from roughly 20,000 to 750,000, had a median of 95,638. TCRdb reprocessed the RACE reads via MiXCR and lists one record per CDR3 protein. The V and J calls were not made by the authors but by TCRdb's processing. Here the sample spans 300,000 to 400,000 distinct CDR3 sequences, about 7% being singletons. Specified time point: patch test 1, 2 weeks after DPC sensitization. Stated treatment: therapeutic diphenylcyclopropenone sensitization with weekly scalp DPC. This sequence originates from a woman aged 18 to 35 with alopecia areata. Some clones in this sample may be carry-over from other donors' samples. Sequenced here: whole blood, sampled in connection with sensitization to the hapten diphenylcyclopropenone (DPC).

In DNA, the CDR3 is TGTGCCAGCACCCCAGGGGGGTGGGCAGGGGGCCCCTCCGGAGCTTTCTTT. This sequence encodes CASTPGGWAGGPSGAFF. This sequence joins TRBV6-6 and TRBJ1-1, with 8 bases fitting TRBD1. J was trimmed by 10 bases and V by 7 bases; bases with no gene match: 23. Germline assignment: CDR1 MNHNY and CDR2 SVGAGI (reference sequence). CDR3 size: 17 residues.